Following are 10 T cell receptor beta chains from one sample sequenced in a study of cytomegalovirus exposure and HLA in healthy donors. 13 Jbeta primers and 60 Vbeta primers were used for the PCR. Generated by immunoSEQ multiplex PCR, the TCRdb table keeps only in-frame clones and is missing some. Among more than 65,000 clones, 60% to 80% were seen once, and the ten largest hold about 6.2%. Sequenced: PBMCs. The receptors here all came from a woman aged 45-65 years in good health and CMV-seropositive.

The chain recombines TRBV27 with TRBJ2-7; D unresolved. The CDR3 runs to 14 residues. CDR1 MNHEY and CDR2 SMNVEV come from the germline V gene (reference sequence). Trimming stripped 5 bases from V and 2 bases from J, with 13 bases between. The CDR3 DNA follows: TGTGCCAGCAGTACCCTAGTAAACCCCTACGAGCAGTACTTC. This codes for CASSTLVNPYEQYF.

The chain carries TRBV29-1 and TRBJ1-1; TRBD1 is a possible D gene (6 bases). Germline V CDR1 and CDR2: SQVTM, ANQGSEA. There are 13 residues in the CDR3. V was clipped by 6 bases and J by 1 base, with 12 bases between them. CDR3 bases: TGCAGCGTCTGGGACAATAGGAACACTGAAGCTTTCTTT. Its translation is CSVWDNRNTEAFF.

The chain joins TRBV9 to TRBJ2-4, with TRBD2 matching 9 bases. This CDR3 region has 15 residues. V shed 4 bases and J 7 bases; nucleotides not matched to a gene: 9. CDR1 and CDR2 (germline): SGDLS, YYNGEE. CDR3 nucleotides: TGTGCCAGCAGCAACGCCGGGACTAGCAGGAACATTCAGTACTTC. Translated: CASSNAGTSRNIQYF. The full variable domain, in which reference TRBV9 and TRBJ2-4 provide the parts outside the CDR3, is DSGVTQTPKHLITATGQRVTLRCSPRSGDLSVYWYQQSLDQGLQFLIQYYNGEERAKGNILERFSAQQFPDLHSELNLSSLELGDSALYFCASSNAGTSRNIQYFGAGTRLSVL.

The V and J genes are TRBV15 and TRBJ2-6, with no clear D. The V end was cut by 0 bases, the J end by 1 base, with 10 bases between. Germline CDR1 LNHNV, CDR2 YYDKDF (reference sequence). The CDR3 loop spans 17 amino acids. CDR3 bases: TGTGCCACCAGCAGAGATCGCATACATTCTGGGGCCAACGTCCTGACTTTC. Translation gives CATSRDRIHSGANVLTF.

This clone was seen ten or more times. The CDR3 region is CASSLGTGTEAFF. In DNA form, the CDR3 reads TGTGCCAGCAGTTTAGGGACAGGCACTGAAGCTTTCTTT. The rearrangement joins TRBV28 to TRBJ1-1; 8 nucleotides agree with TRBD1. The CDR3 runs to 13 residues. The germline gives CDR1 MDHEN, CDR2 SYDVKM. V was pared by 2 bases and J by 4 bases, with 0 bases of the junction left unmatched.

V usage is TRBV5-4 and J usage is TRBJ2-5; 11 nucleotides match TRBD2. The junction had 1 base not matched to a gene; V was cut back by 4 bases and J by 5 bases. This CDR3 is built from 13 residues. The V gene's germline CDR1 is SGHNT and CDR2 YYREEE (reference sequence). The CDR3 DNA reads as TGTGCCAGCAGCATAGCGGGAGGGGAGACCCAGTACTTC. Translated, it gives CASSIAGGETQYF.

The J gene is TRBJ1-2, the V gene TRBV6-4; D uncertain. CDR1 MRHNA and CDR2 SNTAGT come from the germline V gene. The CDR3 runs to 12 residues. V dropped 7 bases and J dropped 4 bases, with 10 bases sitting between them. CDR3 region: CASTTEGYGYTF. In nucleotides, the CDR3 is TGTGCCAGCACCACTGAGGGCTATGGCTACACCTTC.

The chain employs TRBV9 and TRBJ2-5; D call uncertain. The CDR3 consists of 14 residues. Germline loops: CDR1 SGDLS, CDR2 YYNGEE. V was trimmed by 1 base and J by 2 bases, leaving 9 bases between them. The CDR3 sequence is CASSVTGSQETQYF. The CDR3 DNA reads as TGTGCCAGCAGCGTAACCGGGTCTCAAGAGACCCAGTACTTC.

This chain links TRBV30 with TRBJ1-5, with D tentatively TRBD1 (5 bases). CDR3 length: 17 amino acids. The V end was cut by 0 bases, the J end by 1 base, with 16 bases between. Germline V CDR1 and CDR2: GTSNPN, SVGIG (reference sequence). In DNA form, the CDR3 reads TGTGCCTGGAGTGTACGGCGGGGGATACTAAGCAATCAGCCCCAGCATTTT. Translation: CAWSVRRGILSNQPQHF. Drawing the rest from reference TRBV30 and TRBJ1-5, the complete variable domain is SQTIHQWPATLVQPVGSPLSLECTVEGTSNPNLYWYRQAAGRGLQLLFYSVGIGQISSEVPQNLSASRPQDRQFILSSKKLLLSDSGFYLCAWSVRRGILSNQPQHFGDGTRLSIL.

Written as DNA, the CDR3 is TGTGCCAGCGCAACTAGCGGGGGAACCTACGAGCAGTACTTC. Residues: CASATSGGTYEQYF. The chain couples TRBV18 to TRBJ2-7; TRBD2 agrees at 11 bases. J gave up 2 bases and V 8 bases, and 5 bases lay outside the gene matches. The CDR3 sequence is 14 residues long. Per germline, CDR1 KGHSH and CDR2 LQKENI.